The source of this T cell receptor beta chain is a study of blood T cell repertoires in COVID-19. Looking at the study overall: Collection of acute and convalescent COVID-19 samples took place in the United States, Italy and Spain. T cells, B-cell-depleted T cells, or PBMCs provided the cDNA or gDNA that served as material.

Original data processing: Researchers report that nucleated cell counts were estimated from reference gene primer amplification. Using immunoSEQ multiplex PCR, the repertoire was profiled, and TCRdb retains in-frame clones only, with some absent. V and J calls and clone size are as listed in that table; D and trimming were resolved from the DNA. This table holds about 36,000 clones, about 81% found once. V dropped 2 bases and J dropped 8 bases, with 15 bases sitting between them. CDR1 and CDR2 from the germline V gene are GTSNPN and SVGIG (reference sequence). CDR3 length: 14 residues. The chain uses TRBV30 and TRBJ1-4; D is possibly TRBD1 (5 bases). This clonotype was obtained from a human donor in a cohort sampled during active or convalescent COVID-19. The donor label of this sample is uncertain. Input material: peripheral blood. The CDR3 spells CAWSTLGRGEKLFF. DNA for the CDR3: TGTGCCTGGAGTACCTTGGGTAGGGGCGAAAAACTGTTTTTT.